This TCR beta chain was recovered during a study of shared clonotypes between healthy human individuals. Produced via immunoSEQ multiplex PCR; TCRdb's table is partial and in-frame only. The table has more than 2 million clones, about 94% seen once. Germline assignment: CDR1 LNHDA and CDR2 SQIVND (reference sequence). The ends were cut back, 7 bases at V and 1 base at J, with 15 bases in the middle. The CDR3 runs to 15 residues. The sequence derives from a man between 18 and 35 years old in good health. Material for sequencing was naive CD4+ T cells sorted from blood. Stated subset: CD45RA+ positively selected. The chain links TRBV19 to TRBJ2-3; no definite D call. The CDR3 reads CASTISRAGTDTQYF. The CDR3 nucleotides read TGTGCCAGTACCATCTCCCGCGCGGGCACAGATACGCAGTATTTT.